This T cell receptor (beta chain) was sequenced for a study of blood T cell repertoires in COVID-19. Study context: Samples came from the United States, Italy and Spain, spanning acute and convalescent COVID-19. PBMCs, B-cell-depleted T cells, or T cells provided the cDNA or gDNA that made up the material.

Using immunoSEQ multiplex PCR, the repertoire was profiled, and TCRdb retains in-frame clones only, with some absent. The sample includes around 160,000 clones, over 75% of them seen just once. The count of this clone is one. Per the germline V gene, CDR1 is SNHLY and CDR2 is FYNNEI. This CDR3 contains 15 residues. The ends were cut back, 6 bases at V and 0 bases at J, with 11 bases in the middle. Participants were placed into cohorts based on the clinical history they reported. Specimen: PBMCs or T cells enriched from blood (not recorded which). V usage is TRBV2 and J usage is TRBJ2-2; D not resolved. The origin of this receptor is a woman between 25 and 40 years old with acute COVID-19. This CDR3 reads CASSSQTTNTGELFF. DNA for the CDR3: TGTGCCAGCAGCTCCCAGACAACGAACACCGGGGAGCTGTTTTTT.